This T cell receptor beta chain was retrieved from a study of memory CD4+ T cells and cytomegalovirus serostatus (dated by TCRdb to the late 2010s). With respect to the entire study: The roughly 35 healthy Belgian adults in the cohort included 9 who were CMV seropositive and roughly 25 who were CMV seronegative. CD4+ memory TCRbeta repertoires of a Belgian cohort with known cytomegalovirus serostatus were sequenced in order to replicate a published TCR-based CMV serostatus classifier. Findings and caveats that apply to the study as a whole: For predicting CMV serostatus, the median bootstrapped AUC was 0.95 using the original framework and 0.91 using a US-trained random forest. Among the 150 to 200 previously reported CMV-associated TCRbeta sequences, approximately 70 showed up in the CD4+ memory repertoires, with each one found in between one and five individuals. On the Belgian cohort, the classifier built on the original framework reached a median bootstrapped AUC of around 0.95, with a 95% CI of 0.76-1.00. Results were interpreted as suggesting that the CMV-associated TCR signature is largely present in the CD4+ memory repertoire. Unlike the original study, which covered naive and memory CD4+ and CD8+ populations, the Belgian study sequenced only CD4+CD45RO+ memory cells.

Single viable CD3+CD4+CD8-CD45RO+ cells were sorted as memory CD4+ T cells on a FACSAria II. CMV serostatus was determined with a Roche Elecsys assay detecting serum IgG against CMV pp150, pp28, p38 and p52. Following thawing, total CD4+ T cells were enriched through positive selection using CD4 magnetic microbeads. The samples came from a different study that was designed specifically to examine the CD4+ T cell memory repertoire. Following standard operating procedures, peripheral blood mononuclear cells were isolated and cryopreserved, while serum was kept at -80 degrees C. The staining relied on CD3-PerCP (BW264/56), CD4-APC (RPA-T4), CD45RO-PE (UCHT1) and CD8-Pacific Orange (3B5) antibodies, and Sytox blue was used to exclude non-viable cells. Deletion took 0 bases off V and 5 bases off J, with a span of 8 bases between the germline ends. CDR1 and CDR2 are drawn from the germline V gene: SGHAT, FQNNGV. From its cysteine to its phenylalanine, the CDR3 spans 14 amino acids. Only CDR3 DNA remains: 42 bases, in frame from the first base.

Of note for this clone: The specificity of this receptor is unknown. No qualities accompany the bases; no much larger clone lies one base away.

Genomic DNA was extracted from sorted cells with the Quick-DNA Microprep Kit. Amplification of TCRbeta DNA was done with the immunoSEQ hsTCRbeta kit, following the protocol from the manufacturer. TCRbeta libraries were sequenced on an Illumina MiSeq instrument. From the authors' description of their analysis: Following removal of out-of-frame sequences, approximately 2.1 million distinct TCRbeta sequences were retained, with an average of about 63,000 per individual. Each individual was scored according to the count of about 150 previously reported CMV-associated TCRbeta sequences and the total productive distinct TCRbeta count. A beta-binomial model was reimplemented in Python, and random forests from scikit-learn, run with default parameters, were trained on data from the US cohort. Classifier performance on the Belgian cohort was summarized as median AUC with percentile confidence intervals over 10,000 bootstrap iterations. Entries here come from immuneACCESS through TCRdb and include only in-frame sequences with V and J called. Some clones fail to appear in such tables; in the studies checked, an unresolved V gene covers under half of the shortfall, and the cause of the remainder is unknown. V and J calls and clone size are given by that table; D and trimming were obtained from the DNA. For this sample there are 45,000 to 50,000 clones; 60% to 85% appear just once. The ten largest account for approximately 0.6% of the sample.

This receptor was obtained from an adult in good health and CMV-seronegative. The rearrangement joined TRBV11-2 to TRBJ2-1; confidence is insufficient to name the D gene. The sequenced sample consisted of memory CD4+ T cells from blood. The DNA sequence reads TGTGCCAGCAGCTTAGATGTGTTCAACAATGAGCAGTTCTTC. The encoded protein is CASSLDVFNNEQFF. The CDR3 plus the reference TRBV11-2 and TRBJ2-1 genes for the other parts give the full variable domain: EAGVAQSPRYKIIEKRQSVAFWCNPISGHATLYWYQQILGQGPKLLIQFQNNGVVDDSQLPKDRFSAERLKGVDSTLKIQPAKLEDSAVYLCASSLDVFNNEQFFGPGTRLTVL.